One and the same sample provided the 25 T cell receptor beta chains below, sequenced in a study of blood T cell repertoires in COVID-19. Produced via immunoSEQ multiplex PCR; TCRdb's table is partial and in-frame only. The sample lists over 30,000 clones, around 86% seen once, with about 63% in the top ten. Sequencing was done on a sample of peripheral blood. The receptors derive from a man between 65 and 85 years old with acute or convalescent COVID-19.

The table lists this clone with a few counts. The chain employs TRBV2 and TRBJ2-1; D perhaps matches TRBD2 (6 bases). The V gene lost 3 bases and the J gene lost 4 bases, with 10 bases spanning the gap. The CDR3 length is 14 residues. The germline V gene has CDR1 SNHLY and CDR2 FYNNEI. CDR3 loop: CASSDSLAYNEQFF. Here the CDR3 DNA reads TGTGCCAGCAGTGATAGCCTAGCGTACAATGAGCAGTTCTTC.

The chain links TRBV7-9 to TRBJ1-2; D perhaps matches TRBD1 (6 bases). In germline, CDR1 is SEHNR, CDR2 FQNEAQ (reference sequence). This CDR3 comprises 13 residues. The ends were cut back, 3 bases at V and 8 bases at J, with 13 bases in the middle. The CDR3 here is CASSFSARGGYTF. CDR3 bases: TGTGCCAGCAGCTTTTCAGCGAGGGGGGGCTACACCTTC.

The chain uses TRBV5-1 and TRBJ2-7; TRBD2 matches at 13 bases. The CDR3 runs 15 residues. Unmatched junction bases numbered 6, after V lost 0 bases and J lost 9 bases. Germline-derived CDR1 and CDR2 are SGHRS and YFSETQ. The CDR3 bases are TGCGCCAGCAGCTTGGGACTAGCGGGAGGAACAGGGCAGTACTTC. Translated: CASSLGLAGGTGQYF.

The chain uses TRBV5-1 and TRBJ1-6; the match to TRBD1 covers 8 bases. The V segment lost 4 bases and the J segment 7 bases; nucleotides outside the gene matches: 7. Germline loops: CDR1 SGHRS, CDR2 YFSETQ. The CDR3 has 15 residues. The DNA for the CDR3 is TGCGCCAGCAGCCCCACGACAGGGGCGAATTCACCCCTCCACTTT. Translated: CASSPTTGANSPLHF.

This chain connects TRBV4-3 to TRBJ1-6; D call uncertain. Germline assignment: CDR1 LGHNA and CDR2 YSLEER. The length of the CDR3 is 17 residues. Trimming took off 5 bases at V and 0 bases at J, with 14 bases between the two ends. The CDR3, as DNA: TGCGCCAGCAGCTCACGACTGCTGAGCTCCTATAATTCACCCCTCCACTTT. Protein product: CASSSRLLSSYNSPLHF.

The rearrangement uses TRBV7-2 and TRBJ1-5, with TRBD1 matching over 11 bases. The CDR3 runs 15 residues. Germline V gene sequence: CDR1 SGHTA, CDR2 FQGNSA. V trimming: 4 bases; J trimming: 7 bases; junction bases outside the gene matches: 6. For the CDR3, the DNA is TGTGCCAGCAGCTCGGCGGGACAGGGGGACCAGCCCCAGCATTTT. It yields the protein CASSSAGQGDQPQHF.

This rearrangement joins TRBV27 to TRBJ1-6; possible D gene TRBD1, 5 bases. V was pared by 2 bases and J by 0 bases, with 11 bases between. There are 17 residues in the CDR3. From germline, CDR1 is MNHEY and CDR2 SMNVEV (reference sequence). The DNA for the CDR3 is TGTGCCAGCAGTTTAAAGGGGTGGGGCTCCTATAATTCACCCCTCCACTTT. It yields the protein CASSLKGWGSYNSPLHF.

The chain's CDR3 is CASGVGDSNTGELFF. The CDR3 DNA sequence: TGCGCCAGCGGAGTCGGGGACAGTAACACCGGGGAGCTGTTTTTT. The J gene is TRBJ2-2, the V gene TRBV5-1; 7 positions agree with TRBD1. This CDR3 is 15 amino acids long. Per germline, CDR1 SGHRS and CDR2 YFSETQ. Trimming at V came to 7 bases and at J to 2 bases, leaving 8 bases not matched to a gene. Drawing the rest from reference TRBV5-1 and TRBJ2-2, the complete variable domain is KAGVTQTPRYLIKTRGQQVTLSCSPISGHRSVSWYQQTPGQGLQFLFEYFSETQRNKGNFPGRFSGRQFSNSRSEMNVSTLELGDSALYLCASGVGDSNTGELFFGEGSRLTVL.

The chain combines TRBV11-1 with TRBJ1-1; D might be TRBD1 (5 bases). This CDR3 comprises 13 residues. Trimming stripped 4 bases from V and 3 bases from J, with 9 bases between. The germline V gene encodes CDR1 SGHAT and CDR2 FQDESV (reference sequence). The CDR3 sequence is CASSSAGYTEAFF. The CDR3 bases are TGTGCCAGCAGCTCCGCAGGGTACACTGAAGCTTTCTTT. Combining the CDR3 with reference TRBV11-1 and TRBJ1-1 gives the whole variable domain EAEVAQSPRYKITEKSQAVAFWCDPISGHATLYWYRQILGQGPELLVQFQDESVVDDSQLPKDRFSAERLKGVDSTLKIQPAELGDSAMYLCASSSAGYTEAFFGQGTRLTVV.

In DNA form, the CDR3 reads TGTGCCAGTAGTATAGCGGGGACAGGAAACAATGAGCAGTTCTTC. As protein: CASSIAGTGNNEQFF. The chain is built from TRBV19 and TRBJ2-1; 8 bases are shared with TRBD1. The V and J ends lost 1 base and 5 bases, in that order; junction bases with no gene match: 4. Germline CDR1 reads LNHDA; CDR2 reads SQIVND (reference sequence). The CDR3 sequence is 15 residues long.

The CDR3: CASSGRTGSHEQYF. The CDR3 DNA sequence: TGTGCCAGCAGCGGCCGGACAGGGAGCCACGAGCAGTACTTC. The chain employs TRBV7-9 and TRBJ2-7, with 8 bases that match TRBD1. With V trimmed by 5 bases and J by 5 bases, 8 bases remained unmatched. Germline CDR1 SEHNR, CDR2 FQNEAQ (reference sequence). The CDR3 sequence is 14 residues long. Supplemented by reference TRBV7-9 and TRBJ2-7, the full variable domain reads DTGVSQNPRHKITKRGQNVTFRCDPISEHNRLYWYRQTLGQGPEFLTYFQNEAQLEKSRLLSDRFSAERPKGSFSTLEIQRTEQGDSAMYLCASSGRTGSHEQYFGPGTRLTVT.

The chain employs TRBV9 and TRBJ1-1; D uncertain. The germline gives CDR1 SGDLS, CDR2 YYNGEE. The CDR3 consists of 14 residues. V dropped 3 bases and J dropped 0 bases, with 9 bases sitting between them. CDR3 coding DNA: TGTGCCAGCAGCGCCTCAAGCATGAACACTGAAGCTTTCTTT. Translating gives CASSASSMNTEAFF.

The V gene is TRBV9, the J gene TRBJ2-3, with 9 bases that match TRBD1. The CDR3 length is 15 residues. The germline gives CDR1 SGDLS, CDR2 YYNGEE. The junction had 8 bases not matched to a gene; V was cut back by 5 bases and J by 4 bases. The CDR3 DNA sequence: TGTGCCAGCAGTAAAGGGACAGGGCGGGCAGATACGCAGTATTTT. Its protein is CASSKGTGRADTQYF.

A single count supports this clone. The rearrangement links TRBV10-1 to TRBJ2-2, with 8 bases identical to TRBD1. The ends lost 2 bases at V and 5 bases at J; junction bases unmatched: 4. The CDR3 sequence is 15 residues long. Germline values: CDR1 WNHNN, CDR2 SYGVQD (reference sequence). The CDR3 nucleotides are TGCGCCAGCAGTGAGAGGACAGGGTTGACCGGGGAGCTGTTTTTT. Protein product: CASSERTGLTGELFF.

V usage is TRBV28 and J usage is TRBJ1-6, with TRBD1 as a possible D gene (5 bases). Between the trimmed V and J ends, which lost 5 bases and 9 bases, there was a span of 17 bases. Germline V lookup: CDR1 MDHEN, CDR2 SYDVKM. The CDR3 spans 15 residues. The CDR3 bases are TGTGCCAGCAGTCCGCCGGGGGACTCTCGTTCACCCCTCCACTTT. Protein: CASSPPGDSRSPLHF.

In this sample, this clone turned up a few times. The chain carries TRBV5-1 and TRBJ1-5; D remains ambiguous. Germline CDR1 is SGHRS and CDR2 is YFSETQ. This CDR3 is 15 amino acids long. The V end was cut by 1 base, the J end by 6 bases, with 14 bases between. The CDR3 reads CASSLRPDGAQPQHF. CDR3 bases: TGCGCCAGCAGCTTGCGGCCCGACGGAGCTCAGCCCCAGCATTTT.

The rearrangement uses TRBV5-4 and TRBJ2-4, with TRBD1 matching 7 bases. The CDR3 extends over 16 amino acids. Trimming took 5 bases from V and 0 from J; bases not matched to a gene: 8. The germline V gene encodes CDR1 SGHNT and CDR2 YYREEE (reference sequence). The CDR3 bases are TGTGCCAGCAGTTTAGGACAGGAAAAAGCCAAAAACATTCAGTACTTC. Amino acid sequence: CASSLGQEKAKNIQYF. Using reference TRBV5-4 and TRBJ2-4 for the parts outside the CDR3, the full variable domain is ETGVTQSPTHLIKTRGQQVTLRCSSQSGHNTVSWYQQALGQGPQFIFQYYREEENGRGNFPPRFSGLQFPNYSSELNVNALELDDSALYLCASSLGQEKAKNIQYFGAGTRLSVL.

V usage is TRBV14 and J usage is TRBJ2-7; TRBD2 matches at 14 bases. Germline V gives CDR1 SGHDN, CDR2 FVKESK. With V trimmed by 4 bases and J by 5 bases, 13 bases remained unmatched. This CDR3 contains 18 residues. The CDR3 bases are TGTGCCAGCAGCCCCCCCCCAAGACTAGCGGGGGGGCCGGACGAGCAGTACTTC. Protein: CASSPPPRLAGGPDEQYF.

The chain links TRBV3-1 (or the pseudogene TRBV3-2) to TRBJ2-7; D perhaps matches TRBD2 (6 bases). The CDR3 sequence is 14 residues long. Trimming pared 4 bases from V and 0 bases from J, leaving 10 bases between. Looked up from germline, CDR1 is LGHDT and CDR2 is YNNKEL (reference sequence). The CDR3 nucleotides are TGTGCCAGCAGCCCGGGACTCTACTCCTACGAGCAGTACTTC. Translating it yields CASSPGLYSYEQYF.

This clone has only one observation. The CDR3 region has the DNA TGTGCCAGCAGGGGCTTAGAGACCCAGTACTTC. Its translation is CASRGLETQYF. The V and J genes are TRBV2 and TRBJ2-5, with no clear D. The germline V gene has CDR1 SNHLY and CDR2 FYNNEI. The V gene lost 6 bases and the J gene lost 4 bases, with 6 bases spanning the gap. The CDR3 length is 11 residues. Complete variable domain (other parts from reference TRBV2 and TRBJ2-5): EPEVTQTPSHQVTQMGQEVILRCVPISNHLYFYWYRQILGQKVEFLVSFYNNEISEKSEIFDDQFSVERPDGSNFTLKIRSTKLEDSAMYFCASRGLETQYFGPGTRLLVL.

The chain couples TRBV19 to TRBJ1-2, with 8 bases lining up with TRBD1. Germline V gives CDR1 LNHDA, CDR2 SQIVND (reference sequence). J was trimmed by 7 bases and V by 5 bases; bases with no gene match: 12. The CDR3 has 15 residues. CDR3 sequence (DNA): TGTGCCAGTAGTGTGGGACAGGAGGAGATTGGTGGCTACACCTTC. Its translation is CASSVGQEEIGGYTF.

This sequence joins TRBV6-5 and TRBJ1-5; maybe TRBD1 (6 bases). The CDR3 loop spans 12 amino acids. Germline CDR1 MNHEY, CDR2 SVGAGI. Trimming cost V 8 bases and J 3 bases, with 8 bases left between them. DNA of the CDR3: TGTGCCAGCCGGGACACCAATCAGCCCCAGCATTTT. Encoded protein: CASRDTNQPQHF.

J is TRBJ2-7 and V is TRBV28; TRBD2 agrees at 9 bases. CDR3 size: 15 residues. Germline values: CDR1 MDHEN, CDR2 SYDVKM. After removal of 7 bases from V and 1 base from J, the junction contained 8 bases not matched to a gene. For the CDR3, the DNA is TGTGCCAGCACCCTCCCGACTAGCGGATCCTACGAGCAGTACTTC. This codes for CASTLPTSGSYEQYF.

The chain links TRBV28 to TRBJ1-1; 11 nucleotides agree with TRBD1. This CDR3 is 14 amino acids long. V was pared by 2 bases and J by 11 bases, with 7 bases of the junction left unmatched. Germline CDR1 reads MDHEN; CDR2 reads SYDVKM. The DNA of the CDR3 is TGTGCCAGCAGTTTACACGGACAGGGGGCTTCGGCTTTCTTT. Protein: CASSLHGQGASAFF.

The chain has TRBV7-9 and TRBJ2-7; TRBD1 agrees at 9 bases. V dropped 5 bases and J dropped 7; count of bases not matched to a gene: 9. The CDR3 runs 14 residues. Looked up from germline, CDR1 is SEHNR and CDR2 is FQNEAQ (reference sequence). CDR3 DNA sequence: TGTGCCAGCAGCCCGGGACAGGGTTCGCGGGAGCAGTACTTC. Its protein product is CASSPGQGSREQYF.